This TCR beta chain was identified in a study of HIV-infected patients and healthy controls. Study-wide findings and caveats: Significant mean usage differences between HIV-infected patients and controls involved eight alpha and eight beta V genes. MAIT alpha-chain CDR3s were frequent in healthy controls, depleted in HIV+.

This clonotype was seen many times. The antigen is not known. The repertoire came from unfractionated whole blood and reflected all unsorted peripheral T cells. Reverse transcription used about 500 ng RNA and constant-region primers for alpha and beta. Using multiplexing indices, alpha and beta chain libraries were generated apart by chain-specific third strand synthesis. Priming off the SP2 site generated the second strand. TCRdb reanalysed the 5' RACE reads using MiXCR and keeps one entry per CDR3 protein. The data show 10,000 or so distinct CDR3 sequences, around 4.9% seen once. The TCR was taken from an adult with HIV infection. This specimen was blood, taken before antiretroviral therapy.

In DNA form, the CDR3 reads TGTGCCAGCAGCGGACCGACCGGGGAGCTGTTTTTT. Translating it yields CASSGPTGELFF. V gene TRBV6-2 or TRBV6-3 combines with J gene TRBJ2-2; D unresolved. V lost 6 bases to trimming and J lost 5 bases, with 7 bases between them. From germline, CDR1 is MNHEY and CDR2 SVGEGT. This CDR3 spans 12 amino acids.